This T cell receptor (beta chain) derives from a study of blood T cell repertoires in COVID-19. Study-wide background: Collection of acute and convalescent COVID-19 samples took place in the United States, Italy and Spain. The analysed material was cDNA or gDNA that came from T cells, B-cell-depleted T cells, or PBMCs.

Clinical history reported by participants formed the basis on which cohorts were assigned. In its sample, this clone was seen a few times. TCRdb's table, derived via immunoSEQ multiplex PCR, lists solely in-frame clones and lacks some. Of some 200,000 clones in the sample, about 80% were seen once. The TCR comes from a woman aged 40 to 50 with acute COVID-19. The sequencing input was PBMCs or T cells enriched from blood (not recorded which).

CDR3 coding DNA: TGTGCCTGGAGTTTTTTAATGGCTGCAGGGAGAAACACCATATATTTT. The encoded protein is CAWSFLMAAGRNTIYF. The chain couples TRBV30 to TRBJ1-3, with D perhaps matching TRBD1 (5 bases). CDR3 size: 16 residues. With 2 bases removed from V and 5 bases from J, the gap between germline ends came to 19 bases. The germline gives CDR1 GTSNPN, CDR2 SVGIG (reference sequence).